These T cell receptor beta chains were read from a single sample in a study of blood T cell repertoires in COVID-19. Here immunoSEQ multiplex PCR was the method, and the copy in TCRdb shows in-frame clones only, minus some. The data contain about 140,000 clones, approximately 88% of them singletons. The source material was peripheral blood. These TCRs come from a woman in her forties or fifties with acute or convalescent COVID-19. CDR3s include the opening cysteine and the closing phenylalanine or tryptophan. D genes are given only for firm matches. A row's size may be missing; if present it is once, few, many or a size class.

d_gene: TRBD2
abundance: .
v_gene: TRBV7-9
j_gene: TRBJ2-1
CDR3nt: TGTGCCAGCACCTCAGCGGGAGCCAATGAGCAGTTCTTC
CDR3aa: CASTSAGANEQFF

d_gene: .
abundance: .
v_gene: TRBV5-1
j_gene: TRBJ1-3
CDR3nt: TGCGCCAGCAGCCTAGGACAGGGAAACACCATATATTTT
CDR3aa: CASSLGQGNTIYF

d_gene: .
abundance: few
v_gene: TRBV24-1
j_gene: TRBJ2-3
CDR3nt: TGTGCCACCAGTTTAACGGGGGATAACACAGATACGCAGTATTTT
CDR3aa: CATSLTGDNTDTQYF

d_gene: .
abundance: .
v_gene: TRBV2
j_gene: TRBJ1-2
CDR3nt: TGTGCCACCTCCGAAGGACTTATAAACTATGGCTACACCTTC
CDR3aa: CATSEGLINYGYTF

d_gene: TRBD1
abundance: once
v_gene: TRBV4-2
j_gene: TRBJ2-1
CDR3nt: TGTGCCAGCAGCCAACCCCAGGGGGATAATGAGCAGTTCTTC
CDR3aa: CASSQPQGDNEQFF

d_gene: .
abundance: .
v_gene: TRBV7-3
j_gene: TRBJ1-5
CDR3nt: TGTGCCAGCAGCCCTCGACAGCCTTATAGCAATCAGCCCCAGCATTTT
CDR3aa: CASSPRQPYSNQPQHF

d_gene: .
abundance: .
v_gene: TRBV19
j_gene: TRBJ1-5
CDR3nt: TGTGCCAGTAGTTCCCCCGGGGGGGGCAATCAGCCCCAGCATTTT
CDR3aa: CASSSPGGGNQPQHF

d_gene: .
abundance: .
v_gene: TRBV30
j_gene: TRBJ1-5
CDR3nt: TGTGCCTGTACAGGGAGCGGGATTCAGCCCCAGCATTTT
CDR3aa: CACTGSGIQPQHF

d_gene: TRBD2
abundance: .
v_gene: TRBV11-2
j_gene: TRBJ2-5
CDR3nt: TGTGCCAGCAGCCCGCTAGCGGGGAAAGAGACCCAGTACTTC
CDR3aa: CASSPLAGKETQYF

d_gene: .
abundance: .
v_gene: TRBV6-5
j_gene: TRBJ1-4
CDR3nt: TGTGCCAGCAGTTACTCGATGGGAACAGGGCGGGAAAAACTGTTTTTT
CDR3aa: CASSYSMGTGREKLFF

d_gene: TRBD2
abundance: .
v_gene: TRBV5-1
j_gene: TRBJ2-1
CDR3nt: TGCGCCAGCGAAGGTAGCGGGGGGGCGGGCTACAACAATGAGCAGTTCTTC
CDR3aa: CASEGSGGAGYNNEQFF

d_gene: TRBD1
abundance: .
v_gene: TRBV19
j_gene: TRBJ1-1
CDR3nt: TGTGCCAGTAGTATAGGGGCAGGGGGCTCGGGCACTGAAGCTTTCTTT
CDR3aa: CASSIGAGGSGTEAFF

d_gene: TRBD1
abundance: .
v_gene: TRBV27
j_gene: TRBJ2-7
CDR3nt: TGTGCCAGCAGTCGGGACAGTTTCTACGAGCAGTACTTC
CDR3aa: CASSRDSFYEQYF

d_gene: TRBD1
abundance: .
v_gene: TRBV9
j_gene: TRBJ1-1
CDR3nt: TGTGCCAGCAGCGGACCAGGGGGCAAGGTGACTGAAGCTTTCTTT
CDR3aa: CASSGPGGKVTEAFF

d_gene: .
abundance: once
v_gene: TRBV5-6
j_gene: TRBJ2-5
CDR3nt: TGTGCCAGCAGCCCCCGCAGGGTTCAAGAGACCCAGTACTTC
CDR3aa: CASSPRRVQETQYF

d_gene: TRBD1
abundance: once
v_gene: TRBV7-6
j_gene: TRBJ2-3
CDR3nt: TGTGCCAGCAGCTCTGACAGGGTTAGGGATACGCAGTATTTT
CDR3aa: CASSSDRVRDTQYF

d_gene: TRBD1
abundance: .
v_gene: TRBV7-3
j_gene: TRBJ2-3
CDR3nt: TGTGCCAGCAGCTCCCCAACCACAGGGACAGGGGGGACGCAGTATTTT
CDR3aa: CASSSPTTGTGGTQYF

d_gene: .
abundance: .
v_gene: TRBV6-5
j_gene: TRBJ1-1
CDR3nt: TGTGCCAGCAGTCACAGGGTTGGAGTGAACACTGAAGCTTTCTTT
CDR3aa: CASSHRVGVNTEAFF

d_gene: .
abundance: .
v_gene: TRBV5-1
j_gene: TRBJ1-2
CDR3nt: TGCGCCAGCAGCTTGTCGGGGGTCAGTGGCTACACCTTC
CDR3aa: CASSLSGVSGYTF

d_gene: TRBD2
abundance: .
v_gene: TRBV6-4
j_gene: TRBJ2-7
CDR3nt: TGTGCCAGCCAAGGACTAGCGGGAGTCTACGAGCAGTACTTC
CDR3aa: CASQGLAGVYEQYF

d_gene: .
abundance: .
v_gene: TRBV3-1/TRBV3-2
j_gene: TRBJ2-3
CDR3nt: TGTGCCAGCAGCTCTTACCCCGGTGGAGATACGCAGTATTTT
CDR3aa: CASSSYPGGDTQYF

d_gene: TRBD1
abundance: .
v_gene: TRBV7-9
j_gene: TRBJ2-3
CDR3nt: TGTGCCAGCAGCCCTGGGGACAGTTCAGATACGCAGTATTTT
CDR3aa: CASSPGDSSDTQYF

d_gene: .
abundance: .
v_gene: TRBV20-1
j_gene: TRBJ1-5
CDR3nt: TGCAGTGCTAGTTCCCGGTTAGGGGCCCTAAATCAGCCCCAGCATTTT
CDR3aa: CSASSRLGALNQPQHF

d_gene: TRBD1
abundance: .
v_gene: TRBV5-1
j_gene: TRBJ1-1
CDR3nt: TGCGCCAGCCGACCCGGGACAGCAAACACTGAAGCTTTCTTT
CDR3aa: CASRPGTANTEAFF

d_gene: .
abundance: .
v_gene: TRBV19
j_gene: TRBJ1-2
CDR3nt: TGTGCCAGTAGTATGTACGCAGGGGACTATGGCTACACCTTC
CDR3aa: CASSMYAGDYGYTF

d_gene: .
abundance: .
v_gene: TRBV29-1
j_gene: TRBJ1-2
CDR3nt: TGCAGCGTTGACTTGCGGGGGAGCGGCTATGGCTACACCTTC
CDR3aa: CSVDLRGSGYGYTF

d_gene: TRBD1
abundance: .
v_gene: TRBV18
j_gene: TRBJ1-4
CDR3nt: TGTGCCAGCTCACCAGGACAGGGAAGAGGGGATAATGAAAAACTGTTTTTT
CDR3aa: CASSPGQGRGDNEKLFF

d_gene: .
abundance: few
v_gene: TRBV7-2
j_gene: TRBJ2-3
CDR3nt: TGTGCCAGCAGCTTCTTTTCTAGCACAGATACGCAGTATTTT
CDR3aa: CASSFFSSTDTQYF

d_gene: TRBD1
abundance: .
v_gene: TRBV28
j_gene: TRBJ2-5
CDR3nt: TGTGCCAGCAGTTCCACAGGGGGCGCGGAGACCCAGTACTTC
CDR3aa: CASSSTGGAETQYF